This T cell receptor beta chain was profiled in a study of control samples from healthy donors and cancer patients. Measured with immunoSEQ multiplex PCR; TCRdb has only the in-frame clones, and not every one. The table shows 150,000 to 200,000 clones, with just under 95% occurring only once. Input material: blood. This TCR derives from a woman in her fifties or sixties in good health.

DNA of the CDR3: TGTGCCAGCAGTTTTACAGGGGGCGATGGCTACACCTTC. Residues: CASSFTGGDGYTF. The chain joins TRBV6-6 to TRBJ1-2, with 9 positions matching TRBD1. The V and J ends lost 4 bases and 6 bases, in that order; junction bases with no gene match: 3. The CDR3 runs 13 residues. The V gene's germline CDR1 is MNHNY and CDR2 SVGAGI (reference sequence).